This passage covers 28 T cell receptor beta chains from one sample sequenced in a study of OX40 agonist ivuxolimab in advanced cancers. Produced via immunoSEQ multiplex PCR; TCRdb's table is partial and in-frame only. The top ten clones hold roughly 0.99% of a sample with approximately 130,000 clones, 90% of them seen once. The material was CD4+ or CD8+ T cells sorted from blood, obtained in a trial of the OX40 agonist ivuxolimab. The receptors originated from an adult with an advanced solid tumor such as melanoma, head and neck, liver or kidney cancer.

The genes are TRBV18 and TRBJ2-6; 8 nucleotides align to TRBD1. Trimming took 6 bases from V and 0 from J; bases not matched to a gene: 16. The CDR3 is 20 residues long. From germline, CDR1 is KGHSH and CDR2 LQKENI. CDR3 residues: CASSPPGAGGPHSGANVLTF. CDR3 coding DNA: TGTGCCAGCTCCCCGCCGGGCGCAGGGGGCCCTCACTCTGGGGCCAACGTCCTGACTTTC.

The rearrangement uses TRBV30 and TRBJ2-7; D gene ambiguous. This CDR3 has 11 residues. CDR1 and CDR2 from the germline V gene are GTSNPN and SVGIG (reference sequence). Between the trimmed V and J ends, which lost 2 bases and 3 bases, there was a span of 5 bases. The CDR3 coding sequence is TGTGCCTGGAGTTTGAGCTACGAGCAGTACTTC. It yields the protein CAWSLSYEQYF. Full variable domain (remainder filled in from reference TRBV30 and TRBJ2-7): SQTIHQWPATLVQPVGSPLSLECTVEGTSNPNLYWYRQAAGRGLQLLFYSVGIGQISSEVPQNLSASRPQDRQFILSSKKLLLSDSGFYLCAWSLSYEQYFGPGTRLTVT.

The CDR3 DNA follows: TGTGCCAGCAGTAAAAATGGACTAGTCCCAGATACGCAGTATTTT. Translation gives CASSKNGLVPDTQYF. V and J are TRBV28 and TRBJ2-3; 7 bases match TRBD2. Trimming at V came to 5 bases and at J to 4 bases, leaving 9 bases not matched to a gene. The CDR3 runs to 15 residues. The germline V gene encodes CDR1 MDHEN and CDR2 SYDVKM. Together with reference TRBV28 and TRBJ2-3, the CDR3 gives the full variable domain: DVKVTQSSRYLVKRTGEKVFLECVQDMDHENMFWYRQDPGLGLRLIYFSYDVKMKEKGDIPEGYSVSREKKERFSLILESASTNQTSMYLCASSKNGLVPDTQYFGPGTRLTVL.

This clone has only one observation. CDR3 DNA sequence: TGTGCCAGCAGTGACGGACTAGCGGGAGGGATGTCGAACACCGGGGAGCTGTTTTTT. This translates into CASSDGLAGGMSNTGELFF. The chain combines TRBV6-1 with TRBJ2-2, with 15 bases matching TRBD2. Germline CDR1 and CDR2: MNHNS and SASEGT. Germline trimming cut 3 bases from V and 0 bases from J; bases unmatched to any gene: 5. The length of the CDR3 is 19 residues.

V usage is TRBV7-3 and J usage is TRBJ1-1, with D possibly matching TRBD1 (5 bases). The V gene lost 1 base and the J gene lost 5 bases, with 11 bases spanning the gap. CDR1 SGHTA and CDR2 FQGTGA come from the germline V gene. The CDR3 length is 14 residues. For the CDR3, the DNA is TGTGCCAGCAGCTTAAGCGGCGGGGGAACTGAAGCTTTCTTT. It yields the protein CASSLSGGGTEAFF.

The chain combines TRBV7-2 with TRBJ1-2; D not certain. CDR1 and CDR2 from the germline V gene are SGHTA and FQGNSA. V lost 6 bases to trimming and J lost 0 bases, with 11 bases between them. This CDR3 spans 14 amino acids. The CDR3 reads CASSTSRANYGYTF. The CDR3 nucleotides are TGTGCCAGCAGTACTAGTAGAGCTAACTATGGCTACACCTTC. Combining the CDR3 with reference TRBV7-2 and TRBJ1-2 gives the whole variable domain GAGVSQSPSNKVTEKGKDVELRCDPISGHTALYWYRQSLGQGLEFLIYFQGNSAPDKSGLPSDRFSAERTGGSVSTLTIQRTQQEDSAVYLCASSTSRANYGYTFGSGTRLTVV.

This chain uses TRBV11-2 with TRBJ2-3, with a weak D call TRBD1 (5 bases). V was trimmed by 1 base and J by 0 bases, leaving 8 bases between them. The V gene's germline CDR1 is SGHAT and CDR2 FQNNGV. This CDR3 comprises 15 residues. CDR3 amino acids: CASSLVAGSTDTQYF. CDR3 DNA: TGTGCCAGCAGCTTAGTGGCAGGGAGCACAGATACGCAGTATTTT.

The chain is built from TRBV5-4 and TRBJ2-1, with 9 positions matching TRBD1. V lost 4 bases and J lost 7; bases outside the gene matches: 9. The CDR3 runs 15 residues. Germline-derived CDR1 and CDR2 are SGHNT and YYREEE (reference sequence). CDR3 sequence reads: CASSRDRVGNNEQFF. The CDR3 coding sequence is TGTGCCAGCAGCAGGGACAGGGTCGGGAATAATGAGCAGTTCTTC.

V usage is TRBV4-2 and J usage is TRBJ2-2; tentative D call: TRBD2 (5 bases). Germline loops: CDR1 LGHNA, CDR2 YNFKEQ. V gave up 1 base and J gave up 3 bases, with 12 bases separating them. This CDR3 is built from 16 residues. This chain's CDR3 is CASSQVGVSDTGELFF. CDR3 nucleotide sequence: TGTGCCAGCAGCCAAGTCGGGGTATCTGACACCGGGGAGCTGTTTTTT.

The rearrangement uses TRBV29-1 and TRBJ2-1, with 7 positions matching TRBD2. CDR1 is SQVTM, CDR2 ANQGSEA, per germline. There are 13 residues in the CDR3. V was pared by 4 bases and J by 5 bases, with 5 bases of the junction left unmatched. Written as DNA, the CDR3 is TGCAGCGTTGGGCTAGCGGCCCACAATGAGCAGTTCTTC. Amino acid sequence: CSVGLAAHNEQFF.

The CDR3 region has the DNA TGTGCCAGCAGCCAGCGAGGGGGAGGCACTGAAGCTTTCTTT. This codes for CASSQRGGGTEAFF. This chain uses TRBV28 with TRBJ1-1; a possible D gene is TRBD1 (6 bases). The CDR3 contains 14 residues. With 6 bases removed from V and 4 bases from J, the gap between germline ends came to 15 bases. Germline values: CDR1 MDHEN, CDR2 SYDVKM.

The chain uses TRBV11-3 and TRBJ2-1; the D gene is possibly TRBD1 (6 bases). CDR3 size: 16 residues. The V end was cut by 4 bases, the J end by 0 bases, with 13 bases between. The germline V gene has CDR1 SGHNT and CDR2 YENEEA. The CDR3 protein is CASSYRTASSYNEQFF. DNA for the CDR3: TGTGCCAGCAGCTACAGGACAGCGAGCTCCTACAATGAGCAGTTCTTC.

This chain joins TRBV30 and TRBJ1-1; TRBD1 matches at 8 bases. The CDR3 has 12 amino acids. The V and J ends lost 4 bases and 8 bases, in that order; junction bases with no gene match: 6. Germline-derived CDR1 and CDR2 are GTSNPN and SVGIG (reference sequence). CDR3 region: CAWTLNRGEAFF. In nucleotides, the CDR3 is TGTGCCTGGACCCTAAACAGGGGGGAAGCTTTCTTT. The whole variable domain, filled in from reference TRBV30 and TRBJ1-1, reads SQTIHQWPATLVQPVGSPLSLECTVEGTSNPNLYWYRQAAGRGLQLLFYSVGIGQISSEVPQNLSASRPQDRQFILSSKKLLLSDSGFYLCAWTLNRGEAFFGQGTRLTVV.

This clone was seen more than once but under ten times. The chain is built from TRBV18 and TRBJ1-2; D is undetermined. The CDR3 loop spans 13 amino acids. V was trimmed by 3 bases and J by 5 bases, leaving 10 bases between them. Germline CDR1 is KGHSH and CDR2 is LQKENI. The CDR3 sequence: CASSPDYTYGYTF. The DNA for the CDR3 is TGTGCCAGCTCACCGGATTACACATATGGCTACACCTTC.

The V gene is TRBV11-2, the J gene TRBJ2-7, with 9 bases lining up with TRBD1. V gave up 3 bases and J gave up 4 bases; unmatched junction bases: 4. Germline lookup yields CDR1 SGHAT and CDR2 FQNNGV. The CDR3 length is 14 residues. CDR3 amino acids: CASSFWTGEYEQYF. Written as DNA, the CDR3 is TGTGCCAGCAGCTTTTGGACAGGGGAGTACGAGCAGTACTTC.

The chain joins TRBV11-2 to TRBJ1-3, with 7 bases matching TRBD1. This CDR3 is 16 amino acids long. V dropped 4 bases and J dropped 0; count of bases not matched to a gene: 6. Germline CDR1 is SGHAT and CDR2 is FQNNGV. The CDR3 nucleotides read TGTGCCAGCAGCTCGGGACAGATACTCTCTGGAAACACCATATATTTT. Protein: CASSSGQILSGNTIYF. Drawing the rest from reference TRBV11-2 and TRBJ1-3, the complete variable domain is EAGVAQSPRYKIIEKRQSVAFWCNPISGHATLYWYQQILGQGPKLLIQFQNNGVVDDSQLPKDRFSAERLKGVDSTLKIQPAKLEDSAVYLCASSSGQILSGNTIYFGEGSWLTVV.

This chain links TRBV29-1 with TRBJ1-2; tentatively, D is TRBD1 (5 bases). The V and J ends lost 4 bases and 4 bases respectively, with 13 bases between them. From germline, CDR1 is SQVTM and CDR2 ANQGSEA. The CDR3 extends over 13 amino acids. Written as DNA, the CDR3 is TGCAGCGTTGCACCAGGGCTCGGCTATGGCTACACCTTC. Translated: CSVAPGLGYGYTF.

This clone came up once. The CDR3 loop is CASSADSTNQPQHF. The CDR3 bases are TGTGCCAGCAGTGCGGACAGTACCAATCAGCCCCAGCATTTT. V and J are TRBV27 and TRBJ1-5; the D gene is possibly TRBD1 (6 bases). This CDR3 comprises 14 residues. Germline V gene sequence: CDR1 MNHEY, CDR2 SMNVEV (reference sequence). Trimming left V 5 bases short and J 3 bases short, with 11 bases between.

The rearrangement links TRBV21-1 to TRBJ1-1; TRBD1, the table's D call, was not compared with the DNA. TRBV21-1 is marked as a pseudogene. This CDR3 contains 15 residues. The CDR3 nucleotides read TGTGCCAGCAGCAAAATGCAACAGAAAATCACTGAAGCTTTCTTT. This codes for CASSKMQQKITEAFF.

This clone was seen only once. The J gene is TRBJ2-3, the V gene TRBV15; no definite D call. Germline lookup yields CDR1 LNHNV and CDR2 YYDKDF (reference sequence). This CDR3 has 15 amino acids. Trimming took off 8 bases at V and 0 bases at J, with 15 bases between the two ends. The CDR3 DNA reads TGTGCCACCTCAGGCAGACTGTCTAGCACAGATACGCAGTATTTT. Its translation is CATSGRLSSTDTQYF.

The chain uses TRBV18 and TRBJ2-6; 7 bases agree with TRBD1. The CDR3 has 16 amino acids. J was trimmed by 1 base and V by 4 bases; bases with no gene match: 4. The germline CDR1 and CDR2 sequences are KGHSH and LQKENI. DNA of the CDR3: TGTGCCAGCTCACATCCAGGGGGATCTGGGGCCAACGTCCTGACTTTC. It specifies CASSHPGGSGANVLTF.

V usage is TRBV2 and J usage is TRBJ2-2, with D perhaps being TRBD1 or TRBD2 (6 bases each). V dropped 3 bases and J dropped 0 bases, with 11 bases sitting between them. The V gene's germline CDR1 is SNHLY and CDR2 FYNNEI. The CDR3 length is 16 residues. The CDR3 loop is CASSEGGSANTGELFF. As DNA, the CDR3 is TGTGCCAGCAGTGAGGGGGGCTCCGCGAACACCGGGGAGCTGTTTTTT.

The chain links TRBV19 to TRBJ2-1, with TRBD1 matching 7 bases. The germline CDR1 and CDR2 sequences are LNHDA and SQIVND (reference sequence). V was clipped by 5 bases and J by 4 bases; unmatched bases: 8. The CDR3 has 15 residues. The DNA for the CDR3 is TGTGCCAGTAGTGTCCCCGGGACAGTTTACAATGAGCAGTTCTTC. Translating it yields CASSVPGTVYNEQFF.

The rearrangement links TRBV19 to TRBJ2-1; 9 bases match TRBD2. This CDR3 is built from 17 residues. Per germline, CDR1 LNHDA and CDR2 SQIVND (reference sequence). V lost 10 bases and J lost 8; bases outside the gene matches: 21. The CDR3 nucleotides read TGTGCCACCTATGATGGCTCTAGCGGGAAAGGTACGGATGAGCAGTTCTTC. This codes for CATYDGSSGKGTDEQFF.

The rearrangement links TRBV15 to TRBJ1-4; maybe TRBD1 (6 bases). This CDR3 comprises 14 residues. The germline V gene encodes CDR1 LNHNV and CDR2 YYDKDF (reference sequence). V lost 0 bases and J 8 bases, leaving 10 bases between the germline ends. The CDR3 sequence: CATSRDRGREKLFF. The CDR3 DNA reads as TGTGCCACCAGCAGAGACAGGGGACGGGAAAAACTGTTTTTT.

CDR3 sequence: CASSDPGTIAEQYF. Written as DNA, the CDR3 is TGTGCCAGCAGTGACCCCGGGACGATCGCCGAGCAGTACTTC. The gene calls are TRBV25-1 and TRBJ2-5, with D perhaps TRBD1 or TRBD2 (5 bases each). The closer fit of TRBJ2-7 to the DNA end suggests the J call may be wrong. Germline V gene lookup returns CDR1 MGHDK and CDR2 SYGVNS. CDR3 size: 14 residues.

This chain connects TRBV6-1 to TRBJ1-1; D unclear. The CDR3 spans 15 residues. Germline V gene data show CDR1 as MNHNS and CDR2 as SASEGT. V was cut by 0 bases and J by 1 base, with 9 bases left in between. The CDR3 spells CASSEAGRGNTEAFF. The CDR3 coding sequence is TGTGCCAGCAGTGAAGCCGGGCGGGGGAACACTGAAGCTTTCTTT.

The J gene is TRBJ2-5, the V gene TRBV5-1; possibly TRBD1 for D (6 bases). Germline V gene sequence: CDR1 SGHRS, CDR2 YFSETQ. CDR3 size: 14 residues. Trimming cost V 0 bases and J 1 base, with 7 bases left between them. This chain's CDR3 is CASSLEQGQETQYF. The DNA for the CDR3 is TGCGCCAGCAGCTTGGAACAGGGCCAAGAGACCCAGTACTTC.